Following are 12 T cell receptor beta chains from one sample sequenced in a study of CD8 T cells in Susac syndrome (dated by TCRdb to between 2018 and 2021). Library construction relied on the immunoSEQ multiplex PCR assay. RNA was extracted using the RNeasy kit, and about 0.45 to 1 microgram was reverse transcribed with random hexamers. The public reads were reanalyzed by TCRdb: fastp trimming at Q25, MiXCR alignment, in-frame beta chains only. Every entry covers one CDR3 protein and lists the most common genes and DNA from its rows. This sample lists roughly 220,000 distinct CDR3 sequences; 94% were detected once. The ten largest clonotypes hold 0.15% of the sample. Sequenced input: CD4+ T cells from PBMCs. These receptors were collected from a human donor with Susac syndrome.

V usage is TRBV20-1 and J usage is TRBJ1-6; D unresolved. The V end was cut by 6 bases, the J end by 1 base, with 16 bases between. CDR3 length: 16 amino acids. Germline V gene sequence: CDR1 DFQATT, CDR2 SNEGSKA (reference sequence). The CDR3 reads CSAIGSGASYNSPLHF. The DNA for the CDR3 is TGCAGTGCAATAGGGTCCGGCGCTTCCTATAATTCACCCCTCCACTTT.

The chain couples TRBV20-1 to TRBJ2-3, with TRBD2 matching 10 bases. Germline V lookup: CDR1 DFQATT, CDR2 SNEGSKA (reference sequence). J was trimmed by 4 bases and V by 5 bases; bases with no gene match: 6. This CDR3 is 14 amino acids long. Here the CDR3 DNA reads TGCAGTGCTCCCAGCGGGGGGGCCCCAGATACGCAGTATTTT. Encoded protein: CSAPSGGAPDTQYF.

The chain uses TRBV24-1 and TRBJ1-2; perhaps TRBD1 as D (5 bases). This CDR3 comprises 12 residues. The ends were cut back, 7 bases at V and 8 bases at J, with 13 bases in the middle. Germline V gene data show CDR1 as KGHDR and CDR2 as SFDVKD. The CDR3 region has the DNA TGTGCCACCAGCACAGGAGATGGCGGCTACACCTTC. Translation: CATSTGDGGYTF.

The genes are TRBV28 and TRBJ2-5; D possibly corresponds to TRBD1 (6 bases). The CDR3 runs 14 residues. V shed 1 base and J shed 4 bases, with 10 bases lying between them. The V gene's germline CDR1 is MDHEN and CDR2 SYDVKM. CDR3 protein: CASSLSGARETQYF. The CDR3 bases are TGTGCCAGCAGTTTATCAGGGGCCCGAGAGACCCAGTACTTC.

The CDR3 here is CSVSRDTGELFF. The CDR3 DNA reads TGCAGCGTGTCCCGGGATACCGGGGAGCTGTTTTTT. The chain combines TRBV29-1 with TRBJ2-2, with a tentative D call TRBD2 (5 bases). In germline, CDR1 is SQVTM, CDR2 ANQGSEA. The CDR3 loop spans 12 amino acids. The V end lost 6 bases, the J end lost 5 bases, and 10 bases lay between the germline ends.

The rearrangement links TRBV27 to TRBJ2-3, with a possible D match to TRBD1 (5 bases). This CDR3 has 14 residues. Germline V lookup: CDR1 MNHEY, CDR2 SMNVEV (reference sequence). The V end was cut by 4 bases, the J end by 0 bases, with 8 bases between. This CDR3 reads CASSSGISTDTQYF. The CDR3 nucleotides read TGTGCCAGCAGTTCAGGGATTAGCACAGATACGCAGTATTTT.

V usage is TRBV5-1 and J usage is TRBJ1-4; 9 bases match TRBD1. CDR1 and CDR2 (germline): SGHRS, YFSETQ. Unmatched junction bases numbered 6, after V lost 3 bases and J lost 6 bases. The CDR3 runs to 15 residues. The CDR3 spells CASSSGTGMDEKLFF. Here the CDR3 DNA reads TGCGCCAGCAGCTCCGGGACAGGGATGGATGAAAAACTGTTTTTT.

This clonotype was recorded only once. The chain links TRBV20-1 to TRBJ2-7; 11 nucleotides align to TRBD1. This CDR3 has 14 residues. V shed 2 bases, J shed 3 bases, and the junction held 3 bases outside the gene matches. Per the germline V gene, CDR1 is DFQATT and CDR2 is SNEGSKA (reference sequence). CDR3: CSARPGTGGYEQYF. In nucleotides, the CDR3 is TGCAGTGCTAGACCCGGGACAGGGGGCTACGAGCAGTACTTC.

The chain has TRBV20-1 and TRBJ2-6; tentative D call: TRBD1 (6 bases). This CDR3 contains 15 residues. The ends were cut back, 5 bases at V and 4 bases at J, with 15 bases in the middle. Germline CDR1 DFQATT, CDR2 SNEGSKA (reference sequence). CDR3 coding DNA: TGCAGTGCTTACAAGACAGGCGCCGGGGCCAACGTCCTGACTTTC. This translates into CSAYKTGAGANVLTF.

The V and J genes are TRBV29-1 and TRBJ1-2; possible D gene TRBD1, 6 bases. Germline V gene lookup returns CDR1 SQVTM and CDR2 ANQGSEA. The germline V and J ends were trimmed by 5 bases and 0 bases, with 10 bases remaining between them. The CDR3 spans 13 residues. This CDR3 reads CSVQGYSNYGYTF. CDR3 nucleotide sequence: TGCAGCGTTCAGGGGTACTCTAACTATGGCTACACCTTC.

CDR3 protein: CSAFEPGQRNTEAFF. The CDR3 region has the DNA TGCAGTGCCTTCGAACCGGGACAGAGGAACACTGAAGCTTTCTTT. This chain connects TRBV20-1 to TRBJ1-1; 7 nucleotides line up with TRBD1. The V gene's germline CDR1 is DFQATT and CDR2 SNEGSKA (reference sequence). CDR3 length equals 15 residues. With V trimmed by 6 bases and J by 1 base, 11 bases remained unmatched.

The chain has TRBV15 and TRBJ1-6; D is unclear. From germline, CDR1 is LNHNV and CDR2 YYDKDF (reference sequence). With 4 bases removed from V and 5 bases from J, the gap between germline ends came to 9 bases. This CDR3 region has 14 residues. The CDR3 bases are TGTGCCACCAGCATTCGGTCGAATAATTCACCCCTCCACTTT. The encoded protein is CATSIRSNNSPLHF.